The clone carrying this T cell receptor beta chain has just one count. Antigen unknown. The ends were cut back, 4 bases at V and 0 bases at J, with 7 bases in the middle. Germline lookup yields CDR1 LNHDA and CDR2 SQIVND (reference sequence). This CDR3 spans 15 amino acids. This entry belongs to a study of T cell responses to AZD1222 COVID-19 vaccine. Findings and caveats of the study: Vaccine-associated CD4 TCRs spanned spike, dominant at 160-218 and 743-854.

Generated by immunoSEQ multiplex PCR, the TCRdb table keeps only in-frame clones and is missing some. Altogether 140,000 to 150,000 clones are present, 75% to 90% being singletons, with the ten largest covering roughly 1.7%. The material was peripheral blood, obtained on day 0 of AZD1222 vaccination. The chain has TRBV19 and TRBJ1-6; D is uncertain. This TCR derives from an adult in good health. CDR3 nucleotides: TGTGCCAGTAGTAGTGGGAGCTCCTATAATTCACCCCTCCACTTT. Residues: CASSSGSSYNSPLHF.